The clone carrying this TCR beta chain was counted between two and nine times. The target antigen is unknown. V lost 1 base, J lost 0 bases, and 10 bases lay in between. The CDR3 is 16 residues long. The germline V gene has CDR1 SGHVS and CDR2 FQNEAQ. This sample stems from a study of T cells after yellow fever vaccination. Study overall: The fractions with low cell numbers were processed using SMART-Seq v4 Ultra Low Input. Whole-study findings and limits: A weaker secondary response peaked on day 5, the primary on day 15. FACS-sorted repertoires might harbor abundant contaminating clonotypes from the bulk population.

Template switching with 5'RACE generated the TCR cDNA and added a universal primer site and UMIs. TCRdb independently ran MiXCR on the 5' RACE reads; one entry per CDR3 protein. The repertoire holds a few hundred thousand distinct CDR3 sequences, with 8.1% as singletons. The V and J genes are TRBV7-8 and TRBJ2-1; D remains unclear. The sample in question was PBMCs, obtained about 49 days after the first yellow fever vaccination. The origin of this receptor is a man between 18 and 29 years old who received the YFV17D yellow fever vaccine. In DNA, the CDR3 is TGTGCCAGCAGCTTAGGATTGTCTCCCTCCTACAATGAGCAGTTCTTC. Translated: CASSLGLSPSYNEQFF.